The 30 T cell receptor beta chains below come from one sample, sequenced in a study of T cells in Graves' hyperthyroidism and ophthalmopathy. RNA transcripts provided the source from which TCR beta CDR3 regions were amplified. Using the HTBI primer set, a first-round RT-PCR was run on the TCR CDR3. TCRdb independently ran MiXCR on the multiplex PCR reads; one entry per CDR3 protein. The repertoire holds about 710,000 distinct CDR3 sequences, with about a sixth as singletons. Input material: blood. The source is a young man with Graves' hyperthyroidism.

As concerns this clonotype: One base away lies a much larger clone, so this may be a sequencing read error. The rearrangement uses TRBV15 and TRBJ1-2; TRBD1 is a possible D gene (5 bases). Germline V gene lookup returns CDR1 LNHNV and CDR2 YYDKDF (reference sequence). Between the trimmed V and J ends, which lost 0 bases and 3 bases, there was a span of 8 bases. This CDR3 region has 14 residues. The CDR3 DNA follows: TGTGCCACCAGCAGAGATGTAGGGGACTATGGCTACACCTTC. This translates into CATSRDVGDYGYTF.

At least ten counts were recorded for this clonotype. V and J are TRBV30 and TRBJ1-2, with D unclear. The CDR3 spans 13 residues. Germline V CDR1 and CDR2: GTSNPN, SVGIG (reference sequence). Deletions cut 0 bases from V and 8 bases from J, with 13 bases between. The CDR3 protein is CAWSVQEPGGYTF. The CDR3 DNA reads TGTGCCTGGAGTGTGCAGGAGCCGGGAGGCTACACCTTC.

This clonotype was detected many times. This chain uses TRBV28 with TRBJ2-1, with TRBD2 as a possible D gene (6 bases). Germline V gives CDR1 MDHEN, CDR2 SYDVKM. V was cut by 4 bases and J by 0 bases, with 22 bases left in between. CDR3 length equals 19 residues. CDR3 sequence: CASSSISQRAQSSYNEQFF. CDR3 in DNA: TGTGCCAGCAGTTCCATCTCCCAGCGGGCCCAGAGCTCCTACAATGAGCAGTTCTTC.

This clonotype was counted once. The J gene is TRBJ1-1, the V gene TRBV19; D not resolved. The V end lost 10 bases, the J end lost 1 base, and 10 bases lay between the germline ends. The CDR3 sequence is 12 residues long. Germline lookup yields CDR1 LNHDA and CDR2 SQIVND (reference sequence). CDR3 DNA sequence: TGTGCCACGGGGAGGAGGAACACTGAAGCTTTCTTT. It specifies CATGRRNTEAFF.

The chain uses TRBV9 and TRBJ2-5; D unclear. CDR3 length equals 13 residues. V dropped 0 bases and J dropped 2 bases, with 5 bases sitting between them. Germline CDR1 reads SGDLS; CDR2 reads YYNGEE. CDR3 in DNA: TGTGCCAGCAGCGTAGACGTACAAGAGACCCAGTACTTC. Its protein product is CASSVDVQETQYF.

The table lists this clonotype with many counts. V gene TRBV27 combines with J gene TRBJ2-6; maybe TRBD2 (5 bases). The CDR3 length is 13 residues. Trimming removed 6 bases from V and 10 bases from J, with 13 bases in between. Germline CDR1 and CDR2: MNHEY and SMNVEV (reference sequence). In DNA form, the CDR3 reads TGTGCCAGCAGCCTCGGCGGGCCTAACGTCCTGACTTTC. It is translated as CASSLGGPNVLTF.

This clonotype was recorded many times. The V gene is TRBV28, the J gene TRBJ2-4, with a tentative D call TRBD2 (7 bases). With 3 bases removed from V and 4 bases from J, the gap between germline ends came to 19 bases. This CDR3 has 17 residues. Germline lookup yields CDR1 MDHEN and CDR2 SYDVKM. CDR3 amino acids: CASSFGLWGGTKNIQYF. The CDR3 DNA is TGTGCCAGCAGTTTTGGATTATGGGGGGGCACGAAAAACATTCAGTACTTC.

This clonotype was recorded at least ten times. This sequence joins TRBV6-1 and TRBJ1-6; the match to TRBD1 covers 8 bases. J lost 9 bases, V lost 8 bases, and 9 bases had no gene match. This CDR3 spans 14 amino acids. Germline CDR1 MNHNS, CDR2 SASEGT. DNA for the CDR3: TGTGCCAGCTGGAAAGGACAGGGAAGTTCACCCCTCCACTTT. Amino acids: CASWKGQGSSPLHF.

This clonotype has a count of ten or more. The chain links TRBV2 to TRBJ2-1; D is undetermined. Germline values: CDR1 SNHLY, CDR2 FYNNEI. V shed 4 bases and J shed 8 bases, with 12 bases lying between them. This CDR3 contains 13 residues. This CDR3 is CASSGPVRYEQFF. The CDR3 nucleotides are TGTGCCAGCAGTGGACCGGTCAGGTATGAGCAGTTCTTC.

This clonotype was detected a few times. The V gene is TRBV28, the J gene TRBJ2-2; D unclear. The CDR3 totals 15 residues. Trimming pared 2 bases from V and 6 bases from J, leaving 13 bases between. Germline loops: CDR1 MDHEN, CDR2 SYDVKM. The CDR3 DNA reads TGTGCCAGCAGTTTAGGCGTTGCGCTCGCCGGGGAGCTGTTTTTT. Encoded protein: CASSLGVALAGELFF.

Of note for this clonotype: A much larger clone differs by one base, so this may be a read error. This chain connects TRBV28 to TRBJ2-1; TRBD1 aligns across 8 bases. The CDR3 contains 16 residues. Germline CDR1 MDHEN, CDR2 SYDVKM. The junction had 16 bases not matched to a gene; V was cut back by 11 bases and J by 4 bases. The CDR3 sequence: CACTSGGGWEYNEQFF. The CDR3 DNA follows: TGTGCCTGCACCTCAGGGGGCGGCTGGGAGTACAATGAGCAGTTCTTC.

V and J are TRBV20-1 and TRBJ1-5; D is possibly TRBD1 (5 bases). The germline V gene encodes CDR1 DFQATT and CDR2 SNEGSKA (reference sequence). V lost 6 bases and J lost 1, with 16 bases in between. CDR3 length: 15 amino acids. CDR3 DNA: TGCAGTGCAACCCAGGTGGGGGGGAGCAATCAGCCCCAGCATTTT. Protein product: CSATQVGGSNQPQHF.

This chain joins TRBV6-1 and TRBJ2-5; weak D call: TRBD1 (6 bases). There are 16 residues in the CDR3. V was trimmed by 2 bases and J by 0 bases, leaving 13 bases between them. CDR1 MNHNS and CDR2 SASEGT come from the germline V gene. This CDR3 reads CASSEPDREYQETQYF. Written as DNA, the CDR3 is TGTGCCAGCAGTGAACCGGACAGAGAGTACCAAGAGACCCAGTACTTC.

This clonotype has ten or more counts. The chain links TRBV7-9 to TRBJ2-1; 12 nucleotides match TRBD2. Germline CDR1 reads SEHNR; CDR2 reads FQNEAQ (reference sequence). The CDR3 consists of 16 residues. Unmatched junction bases numbered 7, after V lost 4 bases and J lost 6 bases. CDR3 sequence reads: CASSSARLAGVNEQFF. The CDR3 nucleotides read TGTGCCAGCAGCTCGGCGAGACTAGCGGGAGTCAATGAGCAGTTCTTC. Filled out from reference TRBV7-9 and TRBJ2-1, the complete variable domain reads DTGVSQNPRHKITKRGQNVTFRCDPISEHNRLYWYRQTLGQGPEFLTYFQNEAQLEKSRLLSDRFSAERPKGSFSTLEIQRTEQGDSAMYLCASSSARLAGVNEQFFGPGTRLTVL.

The chain has TRBV7-2 and TRBJ1-2; the D is unclear. V was pared by 3 bases and J by 5 bases, with 10 bases between. CDR3 length: 13 amino acids. The germline V gene has CDR1 SGHTA and CDR2 FQGNSA. For the CDR3, the DNA is TGTGCCAGCAGCTTCCCAAGCCTTTATGGCTACACCTTC. It yields the protein CASSFPSLYGYTF.

This clonotype was counted at least ten times. The V gene is TRBV5-1, the J gene TRBJ2-6; TRBD1 is a possible D gene (6 bases). V lost 3 bases and J lost 2, with 6 bases in between. Looked up from germline, CDR1 is SGHRS and CDR2 is YFSETQ. This CDR3 has 14 residues. The CDR3 DNA sequence: TGCGCCAGCAGCTGGACAGCTGGGGCCAACGTCCTGACTTTC. Its translation is CASSWTAGANVLTF.

This clonotype has at least ten counts. The chain recombines TRBV10-3 with TRBJ2-1; no definite D call. The CDR3 runs to 15 residues. The germline V gene has CDR1 ENHRY and CDR2 SYGVKD. The V and J ends lost 3 bases and 1 base respectively, with 10 bases between them. In DNA, the CDR3 is TGTGCCATCAGTGATAGAGGCCCTTCCTACAATGAGCAGTTCTTC. It codes for CAISDRGPSYNEQFF.

The chain links TRBV3-1 to TRBJ1-1; 7 positions match TRBD1. The CDR3 extends over 14 amino acids. Germline CDR1 and CDR2: LGHDT and YNNKEL (reference sequence). Trimming at V came to 1 base and at J to 1 base, leaving 0 bases not matched to a gene. The DNA for the CDR3 is TGTGCCAGCAGCCAAGGGGACAGGAACACTGAAGCTTTCTTT. It specifies CASSQGDRNTEAFF. Supplemented by reference TRBV3-1 and TRBJ1-1, the full variable domain reads DTAVSQTPKYLVTQMGNDKSIKCEQNLGHDTMYWYKQDSKKFLKIMFSYNNKELIINETVPNRFSPKSPDKAHLNLHINSLELGDSAVYFCASSQGDRNTEAFFGQGTRLTVV.

For this clonotype: Given a much more abundant clone one base away, this may be a read error. The chain is built from TRBV7-2 and TRBJ2-2; 8 bases align to TRBD2. Germline CDR1 reads SGHTA; CDR2 reads FQGNSA. The CDR3 consists of 19 residues. CDR3 residues: CASSLVGFGTRTNTGGLFF. Written as DNA, the CDR3 is TGTGCCAGCAGCTTAGTAGGTTTCGGGACTAGGACCAACACCGGGGGGCTGTTTTTT.

This clonotype was picked up a small number of times. The chain is built from TRBV7-9 and TRBJ2-1, with 9 bases that match TRBD1. V trimming: 5 bases; J trimming: 10 bases; junction bases outside the gene matches: 15. The CDR3 runs 16 residues. CDR1 and CDR2 from the germline V gene are SEHNR and FQNEAQ (reference sequence). CDR3 loop: CASSATGTGNGEEQFF. In DNA, the CDR3 is TGTGCCAGCAGCGCGACCGGGACAGGGAACGGGGAAGAGCAGTTCTTC.

V and J are TRBV4-2 and TRBJ2-7, with a tentative D call TRBD1 (5 bases). This CDR3 contains 14 residues. V gave up 4 bases and J gave up 0 bases, with 10 bases separating them. Per the germline V gene, CDR1 is LGHNA and CDR2 is YNFKEQ. This CDR3 reads CASSPGHPSYEQYF. The CDR3 nucleotides read TGTGCCAGCAGCCCTGGACACCCCTCCTACGAGCAGTACTTC.

This clonotype was found a few times. The chain recombines TRBV24-1 with TRBJ2-3; 8 nucleotides agree with TRBD2. The germline V gene encodes CDR1 KGHDR and CDR2 SFDVKD. With V trimmed by 3 bases and J by 2 bases, 6 bases remained unmatched. This CDR3 spans 16 amino acids. CDR3 protein: CATSDPAGATTDTQYF. The CDR3 coding sequence is TGTGCCACCAGTGATCCAGCGGGAGCAACCACAGATACGCAGTATTTT.

This clonotype was picked up many times. CDR3 coding DNA: TGTGCCAGTACCGGCGGGTGGGGCACTGAAGCTTTCTTT. The encoded protein is CASTGGWGTEAFF. The V call is TRBV28, the J call TRBJ1-1, with unresolved D. Germline CDR1 and CDR2: MDHEN and SYDVKM. This CDR3 contains 13 residues. Trimming pared 9 bases from V and 4 bases from J, leaving 15 bases between.

This clonotype has just a few counts. The V and J genes are TRBV28 and TRBJ1-5; TRBD1 matches at 9 bases. The CDR3 length is 17 residues. Germline-derived CDR1 and CDR2 are MDHEN and SYDVKM. Trimming removed 1 base from V and 3 bases from J; junction bases left unmatched: 7. The CDR3 sequence is CASSLFPGTGNNQPQHF. CDR3 bases: TGTGCCAGCAGTTTATTCCCCGGGACAGGGAACAATCAGCCCCAGCATTTT.

This clonotype was seen only a few times. The chain employs TRBV7-3 and TRBJ2-7; no clear D gene. CDR3 length: 14 amino acids. Germline CDR1 is SGHTA and CDR2 is FQGTGA. V shed 1 base and J shed 5 bases, with 12 bases lying between them. The CDR3: CASSLRGSGDEQYF. DNA for the CDR3: TGTGCCAGCAGCTTAAGAGGATCCGGCGACGAGCAGTACTTC.

Ten or more counts support this clonotype. The chain couples TRBV12-3 or TRBV12-4 to TRBJ1-1; D gene unclear. The germline V and J ends were trimmed by 4 bases and 3 bases, with 18 bases remaining between them. CDR3 length: 16 residues. The CDR3 DNA sequence: TGTGCCAGCAGTTCGCCAGGAACCCGAACGGACACTGAAGCTTTCTTT. This sequence encodes CASSSPGTRTDTEAFF.

This clonotype was seen ten or more times. The chain carries TRBV30 and TRBJ2-7; D may correspond to TRBD1 or TRBD2 (5 bases each). The germline gives CDR1 GTSNPN, CDR2 SVGIG (reference sequence). The CDR3 contains 14 residues. The V gene lost 0 bases and the J gene lost 0 bases, with 9 bases spanning the gap. The CDR3 DNA sequence: TGTGCCTGGAGTGTACGAGGGGCCTCCTACGAGCAGTACTTC. Its protein product is CAWSVRGASYEQYF. Using reference TRBV30 and TRBJ2-7 for the parts outside the CDR3, the full variable domain is SQTIHQWPATLVQPVGSPLSLECTVEGTSNPNLYWYRQAAGRGLQLLFYSVGIGQISSEVPQNLSASRPQDRQFILSSKKLLLSDSGFYLCAWSVRGASYEQYFGPGTRLTVT.

In its sample, this clonotype was seen many times. The genes are TRBV28 and TRBJ2-3, with a tentative D call TRBD2 (7 bases). The length of the CDR3 is 19 residues. Germline V CDR1 and CDR2: MDHEN, SYDVKM. V lost 8 bases, J lost 0 bases, and 27 bases lay in between. CDR3 sequence reads: CASGIPGGASPRSTDTQYF. DNA of the CDR3: TGTGCCAGCGGAATACCGGGGGGCGCGAGCCCGCGGAGCACAGATACGCAGTATTTT.

The chain joins TRBV4-3 to TRBJ2-2, with D perhaps TRBD2 (5 bases). V was clipped by 0 bases and J by 6 bases, with 11 bases between them. Germline V CDR1 and CDR2: LGHNA, YSLEER. CDR3 length: 15 amino acids. The CDR3 loop is CASSQDQRWAGELFF. CDR3 sequence (DNA): TGCGCCAGCAGCCAAGATCAGCGGTGGGCCGGGGAGCTGTTTTTT.

The chain has TRBV12-3 or TRBV12-4 and TRBJ2-3; 9 nucleotides agree with TRBD2. CDR3 length: 15 amino acids. Trimming removed 5 bases from V and 6 bases from J; junction bases left unmatched: 9. The CDR3 sequence: CASSPIAGERDTQYF. The CDR3 nucleotides are TGTGCCAGCAGTCCCATAGCGGGAGAGCGGGATACGCAGTATTTT.